This TCR beta chain was captured by sequencing in a study of blood T cells in healthy people across ages. Notes on the study in general: Unknown CMV status may confound age-related changes in expanded clones. No conclusive comparison of naive versus antigen-experienced cells was possible with unsorted PBMCs.

This clonotype was detected only once. The antigen remains undetermined. The authors ran a second PCR of about 6 to 11 cycles using a sample-barcoded 5' primer and a J-beta primer mix. From each sample, at least 2.5 million paired-end reads containing CDR3 were obtained. TCRdb reanalysed the 5' RACE reads using MiXCR and keeps one entry per CDR3 protein. This table has 980,000 or so distinct CDR3 sequences, roughly 52% appearing once. The ends were cut back, 6 bases at V and 1 base at J, with 6 bases in the middle. Germline V lookup: CDR1 MNHNS, CDR2 SASEGT. This CDR3 is 12 amino acids long. The V and J genes are TRBV6-1 and TRBJ1-1; D remains ambiguous. The TCR originated in a young man in good health. Material: blood. The CDR3 sequence is CASRNQNTEAFF. For the CDR3, the DNA is TGTGCCAGCAGGAACCAGAACACTGAAGCTTTCTTT.